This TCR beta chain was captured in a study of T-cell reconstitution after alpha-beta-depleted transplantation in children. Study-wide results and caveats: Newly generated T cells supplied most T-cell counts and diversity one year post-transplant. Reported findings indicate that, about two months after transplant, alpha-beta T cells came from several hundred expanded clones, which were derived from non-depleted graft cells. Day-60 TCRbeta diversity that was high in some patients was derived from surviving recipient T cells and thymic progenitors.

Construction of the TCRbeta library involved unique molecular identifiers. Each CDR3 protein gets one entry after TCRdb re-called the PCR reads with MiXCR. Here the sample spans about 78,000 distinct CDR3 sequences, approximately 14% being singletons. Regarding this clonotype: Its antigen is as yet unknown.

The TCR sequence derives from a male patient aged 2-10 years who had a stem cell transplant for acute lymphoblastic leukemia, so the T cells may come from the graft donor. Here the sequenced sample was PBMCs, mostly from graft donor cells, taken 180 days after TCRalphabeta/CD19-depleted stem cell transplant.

The CDR3 DNA reads as TGTGCCAGCACCGACTCTGGGGCCAACGTCCTGACTTTC. Its protein is CASTDSGANVLTF. V and J are TRBV28 and TRBJ2-6; D unresolved. The germline gives CDR1 MDHEN, CDR2 SYDVKM. The CDR3 is 13 amino acids. V lost 7 bases and J 0 bases, leaving 4 bases between the germline ends.